The sequence of this T cell receptor beta chain was determined in a study of blood T cell repertoires in COVID-19. Overall study: From the United States, Italy and Spain came samples of acute and convalescent COVID-19. Sources were T cells, B-cell-depleted T cells, or PBMCs; the material itself was cDNA or gDNA.

Original methodology: Quantification of nucleated cells was approximated via reference gene primer amplification. Generated by immunoSEQ multiplex PCR, the TCRdb table keeps only in-frame clones and is missing some. That table supplies the V and J calls and clone size; D and trimming were determined from the DNA. Of about 150,000 clones listed, around 83% are singletons. Trimming left V 4 bases short and J 0 bases short, with 13 bases between. Germline V gene lookup returns CDR1 SGHRS and CDR2 YFSETQ. This CDR3 is 16 amino acids long. The chain uses TRBV5-1 and TRBJ1-4; possibly TRBD1 for D (5 bases). The sample comprised peripheral blood. The TCR comes from a woman aged 65 to 85 who had recovered from COVID-19. The CDR3 sequence: CASSPRGGATNEKLFF. CDR3 DNA: TGCGCCAGCAGCCCACGGGGGGGGGCAACTAATGAAAAACTGTTTTTT.